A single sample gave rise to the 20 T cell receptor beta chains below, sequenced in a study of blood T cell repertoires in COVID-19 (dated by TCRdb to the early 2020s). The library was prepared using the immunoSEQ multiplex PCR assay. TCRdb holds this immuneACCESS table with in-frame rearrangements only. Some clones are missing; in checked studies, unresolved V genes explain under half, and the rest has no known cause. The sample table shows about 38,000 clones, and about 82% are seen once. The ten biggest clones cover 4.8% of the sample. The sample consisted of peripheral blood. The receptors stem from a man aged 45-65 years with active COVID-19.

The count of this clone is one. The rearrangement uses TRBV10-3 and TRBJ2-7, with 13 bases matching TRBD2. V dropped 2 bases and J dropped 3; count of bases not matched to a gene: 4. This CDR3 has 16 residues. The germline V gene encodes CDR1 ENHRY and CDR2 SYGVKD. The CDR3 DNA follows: TGTGCCATCAGTGAGGCCGGGACTAGCGGGGACTACGAGCAGTACTTC. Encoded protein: CAISEAGTSGDYEQYF.

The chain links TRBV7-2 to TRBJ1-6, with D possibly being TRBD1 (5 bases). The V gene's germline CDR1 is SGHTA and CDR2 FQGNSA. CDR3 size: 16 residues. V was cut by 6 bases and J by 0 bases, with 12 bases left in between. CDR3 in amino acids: CASRGSGDSYNSPLHF. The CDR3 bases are TGTGCCAGCAGGGGTTCGGGGGACTCCTATAATTCACCCCTCCACTTT.

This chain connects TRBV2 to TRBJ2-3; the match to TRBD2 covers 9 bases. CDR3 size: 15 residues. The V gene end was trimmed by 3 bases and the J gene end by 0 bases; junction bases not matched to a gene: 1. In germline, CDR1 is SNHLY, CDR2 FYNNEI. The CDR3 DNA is TGTGCCAGCAGTGATGCGGGGGGGAGCACAGATACGCAGTATTTT. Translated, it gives CASSDAGGSTDTQYF.

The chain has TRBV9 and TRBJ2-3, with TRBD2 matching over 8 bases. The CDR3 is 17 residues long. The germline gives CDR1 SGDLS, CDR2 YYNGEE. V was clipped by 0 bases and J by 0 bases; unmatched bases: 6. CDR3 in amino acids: CASSVALGLVSTDTQYF. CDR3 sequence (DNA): TGTGCCAGCAGCGTAGCTTTGGGACTAGTAAGCACAGATACGCAGTATTTT.

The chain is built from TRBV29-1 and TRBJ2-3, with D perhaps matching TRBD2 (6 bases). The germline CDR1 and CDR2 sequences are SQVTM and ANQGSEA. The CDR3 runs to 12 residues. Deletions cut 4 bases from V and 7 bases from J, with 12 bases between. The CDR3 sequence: CSVAGTGNTQYF. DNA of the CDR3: TGCAGCGTTGCCGGGACTGGGAATACGCAGTATTTT.

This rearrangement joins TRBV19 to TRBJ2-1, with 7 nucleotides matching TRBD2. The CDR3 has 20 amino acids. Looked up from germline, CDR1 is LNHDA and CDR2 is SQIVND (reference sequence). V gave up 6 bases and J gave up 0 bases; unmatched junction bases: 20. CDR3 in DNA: TGTGCCAGTAGGGGCCGCGGGGGAACACAAAACCGCCCCTCCTACAATGAGCAGTTCTTC. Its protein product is CASRGRGGTQNRPSYNEQFF.

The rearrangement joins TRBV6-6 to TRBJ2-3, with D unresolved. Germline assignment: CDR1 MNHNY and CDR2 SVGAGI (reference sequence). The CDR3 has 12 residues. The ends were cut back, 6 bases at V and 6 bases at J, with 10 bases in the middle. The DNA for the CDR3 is TGTGCCAGCAGCCAAATTGAGGATACGCAGTATTTT. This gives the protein CASSQIEDTQYF.

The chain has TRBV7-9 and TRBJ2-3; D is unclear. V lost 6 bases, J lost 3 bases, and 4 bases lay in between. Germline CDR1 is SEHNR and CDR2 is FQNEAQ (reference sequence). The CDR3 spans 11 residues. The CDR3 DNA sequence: TGTGCCAGCAGTCAGACAGATACGCAGTATTTT. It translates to CASSQTDTQYF.

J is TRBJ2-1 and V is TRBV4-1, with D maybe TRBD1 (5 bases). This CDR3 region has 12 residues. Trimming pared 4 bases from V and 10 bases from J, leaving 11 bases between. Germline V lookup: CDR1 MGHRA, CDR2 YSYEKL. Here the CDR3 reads CASSLQGSEQFF. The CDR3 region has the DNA TGCGCCAGCAGCCTGCAGGGTAGCGAGCAGTTCTTC.

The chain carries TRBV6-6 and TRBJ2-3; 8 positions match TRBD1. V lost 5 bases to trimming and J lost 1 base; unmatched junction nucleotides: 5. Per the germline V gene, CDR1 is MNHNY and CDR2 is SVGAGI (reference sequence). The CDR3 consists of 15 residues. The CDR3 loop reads CASSVPGQGTDTQYF. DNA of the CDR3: TGTGCCAGCAGTGTACCGGGACAGGGCACAGATACGCAGTATTTT.

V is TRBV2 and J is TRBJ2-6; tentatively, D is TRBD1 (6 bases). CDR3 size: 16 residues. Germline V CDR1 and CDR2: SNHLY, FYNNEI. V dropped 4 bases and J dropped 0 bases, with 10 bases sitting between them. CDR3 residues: CASSVTGPSGANVLTF. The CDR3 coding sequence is TGTGCCAGCAGTGTTACAGGGCCCTCTGGGGCCAACGTCCTGACTTTC.

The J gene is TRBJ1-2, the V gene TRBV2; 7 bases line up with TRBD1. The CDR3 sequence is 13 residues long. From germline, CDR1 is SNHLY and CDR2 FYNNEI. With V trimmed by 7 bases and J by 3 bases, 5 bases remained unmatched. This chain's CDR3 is CASKEGADYGYTF. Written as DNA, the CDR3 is TGTGCCAGCAAGGAGGGGGCAGACTATGGCTACACCTTC.

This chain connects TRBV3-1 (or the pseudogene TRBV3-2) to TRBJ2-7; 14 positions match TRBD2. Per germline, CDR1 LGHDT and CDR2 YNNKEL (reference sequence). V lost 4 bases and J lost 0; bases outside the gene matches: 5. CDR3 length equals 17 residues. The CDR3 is CASSRGLAGGRSYEQYF. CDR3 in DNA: TGTGCCAGCAGCCGAGGACTAGCGGGGGGTCGCTCCTACGAGCAGTACTTC.

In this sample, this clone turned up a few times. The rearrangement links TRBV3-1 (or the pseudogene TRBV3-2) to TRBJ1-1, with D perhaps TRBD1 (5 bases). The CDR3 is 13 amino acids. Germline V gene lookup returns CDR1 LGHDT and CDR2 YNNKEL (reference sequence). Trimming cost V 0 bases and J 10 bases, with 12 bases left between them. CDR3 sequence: CASSQEYTGGAFF. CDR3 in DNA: TGTGCCAGCAGCCAAGAATATACCGGGGGAGCTTTCTTT.

The CDR3 nucleotides are TGTGCCAGCAGCCAACGCGGGGGAACCTACGAGCAGTACTTC. This gives the protein CASSQRGGTYEQYF. V is TRBV3-1 (or the pseudogene TRBV3-2) and J is TRBJ2-7; the match to TRBD2 covers 7 bases. Germline V CDR1 and CDR2: LGHDT, YNNKEL (reference sequence). V lost 2 bases to trimming and J lost 2 bases; unmatched junction nucleotides: 3. The CDR3 has 14 amino acids.

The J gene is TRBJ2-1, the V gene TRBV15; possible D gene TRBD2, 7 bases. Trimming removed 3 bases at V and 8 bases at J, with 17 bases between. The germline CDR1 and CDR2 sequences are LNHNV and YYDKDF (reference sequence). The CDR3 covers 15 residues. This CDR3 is CATSRYKGGAYEQFF. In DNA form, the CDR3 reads TGTGCCACCAGCAGGTACAAAGGGGGGGCGTATGAGCAGTTCTTC.

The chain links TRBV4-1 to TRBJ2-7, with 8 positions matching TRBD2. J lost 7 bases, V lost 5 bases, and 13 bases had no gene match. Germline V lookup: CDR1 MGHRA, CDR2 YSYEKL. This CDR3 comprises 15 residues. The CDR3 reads CASSYPGGEGKEQYF. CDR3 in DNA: TGCGCCAGCAGCTACCCCGGGGGGGAAGGAAAAGAGCAGTACTTC.

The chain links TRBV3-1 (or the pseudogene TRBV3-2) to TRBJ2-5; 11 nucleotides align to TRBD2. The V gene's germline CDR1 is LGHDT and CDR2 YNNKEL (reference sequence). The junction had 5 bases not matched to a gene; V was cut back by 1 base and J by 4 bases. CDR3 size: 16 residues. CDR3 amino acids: CASSQVAGGTGETQYF. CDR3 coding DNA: TGTGCCAGCAGCCAAGTAGCGGGGGGGACGGGAGAGACCCAGTACTTC.

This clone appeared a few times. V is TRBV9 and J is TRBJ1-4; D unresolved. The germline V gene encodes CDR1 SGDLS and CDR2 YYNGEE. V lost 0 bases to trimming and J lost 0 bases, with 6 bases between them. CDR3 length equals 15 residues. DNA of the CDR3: TGTGCCAGCAGCGTAGGGGCGACAACTAATGAAAAACTGTTTTTT. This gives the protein CASSVGATTNEKLFF.

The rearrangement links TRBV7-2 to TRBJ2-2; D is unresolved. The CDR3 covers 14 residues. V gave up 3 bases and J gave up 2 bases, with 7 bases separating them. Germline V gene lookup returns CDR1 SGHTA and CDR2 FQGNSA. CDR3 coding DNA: TGTGCCAGCAGCTTGGCGGTAAACACCGGGGAGCTGTTTTTT. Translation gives CASSLAVNTGELFF.